This T cell receptor (beta chain) was recovered during a study of blood T cell repertoires in COVID-19. In the study overall: Donors in the United States, Italy and Spain gave samples during acute or convalescent COVID-19. The cDNA or gDNA used as material had been derived from T cells, B-cell-depleted T cells, or PBMCs.

Original analysis: Amplified reference gene primers provided the basis for estimating nucleated cell counts. TCRdb's table, derived via immunoSEQ multiplex PCR, lists solely in-frame clones and lacks some. That table is the source of V, J and clone size, and D and trimming were worked out from the DNA. The table lists approximately 150,000 clones, approximately 90% of them singletons. The sample consisted of peripheral blood. This receptor was identified in a man aged 50 to 59 who had recovered from COVID-19.

CDR3 coding DNA: TGTGCCAGCAGCTTAGTCGGGCTAGCGGTCACAGATACGCAGTATTTT. Translated, it gives CASSLVGLAVTDTQYF. J is TRBJ2-3 and V is TRBV7-2; 7 nucleotides line up with TRBD2. The CDR3 totals 16 residues. Per the germline V gene, CDR1 is SGHTA and CDR2 is FQGNSA. V was pared by 1 base and J by 2 bases, with 6 bases of the junction left unmatched.